Below are 9 T cell receptor beta chains sequenced from a single sample in a study of blood T cells in healthy people across ages. Alongside a J-beta primer mix, a sample-barcoded 5' primer served in a second PCR lasting about 7 to 11 cycles. TCRdb reprocessed the 5' RACE reads with MiXCR, giving one entry per CDR3 protein. Of just over 1 million distinct CDR3 sequences listed, 40% to 50% are singletons. Specimen: blood. These receptor sequences come from a woman aged 55-69 years in good health.

This clonotype was counted at least ten times. The chain carries TRBV21-1 and TRBJ2-5; the D call in the table, TRBD1, was not verified against the DNA. TRBV21-1 is classified as a pseudogene. The CDR3 is 14 amino acids. The DNA for the CDR3 is TGTGCCAGCAGCAACCCGGACAGGGATGAGACCCAGTACTTC. It yields the protein CASSNPDRDETQYF.

In this sample, this clonotype turned up once. A read error may account for a junction end that differs from germline. J is TRBJ2-7 and V is TRBV7-8, with D possibly TRBD1 on 5 matching bases. CDR1 and CDR2 (germline): SGHVS, FQNEAQ. The CDR3 is 13 residues long. The DNA for the CDR3 is TGTACCAGCAGCTCCGACAGTACCTACGAGCAGTACTTC. As protein: CTSSSDSTYEQYF.

This chain links TRBV10-3 with TRBJ2-5; TRBD2 matches at 7 bases. This CDR3 comprises 15 residues. Trimming cost V 8 bases and J 5 bases; bases outside gene matches: 14. Per germline, CDR1 ENHRY and CDR2 SYGVKD. The CDR3 protein is CAIAPSGGPKETQYF. The CDR3 DNA reads TGTGCCATCGCTCCTAGCGGAGGCCCAAAGGAGACCCAGTACTTC.

This clonotype has just a few counts. This chain connects TRBV27 to TRBJ2-1, with D unclear. Between the trimmed V and J ends, which lost 1 base and 0 bases, there was a span of 10 bases. The CDR3 is made up of 16 amino acids. Germline lookup yields CDR1 MNHEY and CDR2 SMNVEV (reference sequence). Here the CDR3 reads CASSLLLGSSYNEQFF. The CDR3 nucleotides read TGTGCCAGCAGTTTATTGCTGGGTAGCTCCTACAATGAGCAGTTCTTC.

This chain connects TRBV7-2 to TRBJ2-3; D gene ambiguous. V was trimmed by 4 bases and J by 0 bases, leaving 11 bases between them. CDR1 and CDR2 from the germline V gene are SGHTA and FQGNSA. The CDR3 has 15 amino acids. Here the CDR3 DNA reads TGTACCAGCAGCTCGCGGTCCTTGAGCACAGATACGCAGTATTTT. Its translation: CTSSSRSLSTDTQYF.

The V call is TRBV29-1, the J call TRBJ1-2, with 9 bases lining up with TRBD1. The J segment lost 2 bases and the V segment lost 5 bases, leaving 3 bases of the junction unmatched. The germline gives CDR1 SQVTM, CDR2 ANQGSEA. The length of the CDR3 is 13 residues. CDR3 sequence: CSVPGTGNYGYTF. The CDR3 DNA follows: TGCAGCGTTCCAGGGACAGGGAACTATGGCTACACCTTC.

This clonotype was counted between two and nine times. The chain couples TRBV15 to TRBJ2-1; D may be TRBD1 (5 bases). CDR1 and CDR2 from the germline V gene are LNHNV and YYDKDF (reference sequence). The V gene lost 0 bases and the J gene lost 2 bases, with 8 bases spanning the gap. This CDR3 comprises 15 residues. The CDR3 reads CATSREGVTYNEQFF. For the CDR3, the DNA is TGTGCCACCAGCAGAGAAGGGGTAACCTACAATGAGCAGTTCTTC.

The chain uses TRBV18 and TRBJ2-4; 8 bases map to TRBD1. Gene TRBJ2-7 matches the end of the DNA better, so the J call may be wrong. From germline, CDR1 is KGHSH and CDR2 LQKENI. This CDR3 is 15 amino acids long. The CDR3 bases are TGTGCCAGCTCACCATGGAGGACAGGGATCAACGAGCAGTACTTC. Protein: CASSPWRTGINEQYF.

The rearrangement joins TRBV6-2 or TRBV6-3 to TRBJ2-1; D remains ambiguous. The germline V gene encodes CDR1 MNHEY and CDR2 SVGEGT. CDR3 size: 16 residues. V lost 2 bases, J lost 0 bases, and 11 bases lay in between. The CDR3 DNA reads TGTGCCAGCAGTTACGATGGGCTCCCCTCCTACAATGAGCAGTTCTTC. This translates into CASSYDGLPSYNEQFF.